One T cell receptor (beta chain) is described in this entry. This specimen comes from a study of blood T cell repertoires in COVID-19. Sequenced by immunoSEQ multiplex PCR; TCRdb stores in-frame clones only, minus some. The table shows 150,000 to 200,000 clones, with 65% to 85% occurring only once. Sequencing was done on a sample of peripheral blood. The sequence came from a man aged 55 to 69 with active or convalescent COVID-19.

CDR3 sequence reads: CASTPGTGSNQPQHF. Written as DNA, the CDR3 is TGTGCCAGCACCCCGGGAACAGGGAGCAATCAGCCCCAGCATTTT. This chain connects TRBV6-5 to TRBJ1-5; D is possibly TRBD1 (6 bases). The CDR3 sequence is 15 residues long. V was cut by 7 bases and J by 1 base, with 14 bases left in between. Germline CDR1 reads MNHEY; CDR2 reads SVGAGI.